Each of the 12 T cell receptor beta chains below was sequenced from the same sample in a study of regulatory T cells in long-lasting Graves disease. CDR3 regions were amplified by Arm-PCR using iRepertoire HTBI primers to build TCR beta libraries. TCRdb ran MiXCR on the multiplex PCR reads and lists one entry per CDR3 protein. The sample records over 350,000 distinct CDR3 sequences, more than 20% being singletons. The time point here: persistent/refractory GD, antithyroid drugs over 5 years with positive TRAb. Isolated PBMC RNA provided the starting material for the TCR library. This material consisted of peripheral blood mononuclear cells (PBMCs), taken when the disease was refractory, from a patient treated with antithyroid drugs. All receptors come from a female donor with Graves disease.

This clonotype showed up just a few times. The gene calls are TRBV7-8 and TRBJ2-5; a possible D gene is TRBD2 (7 bases). Germline V gene lookup returns CDR1 SGHVS and CDR2 FQNEAQ. V dropped 1 base and J dropped 5 bases, with 14 bases sitting between them. This CDR3 is 15 amino acids long. The CDR3 sequence is CASSLVKGGVETQYF. The CDR3 DNA reads as TGTGCCAGCAGCTTAGTAAAGGGGGGGGTCGAGACCCAGTACTTC.

This clonotype was recorded many times. The chain links TRBV29-1 to TRBJ2-5; tentative D call: TRBD2 (5 bases). The CDR3 length is 13 residues. The V end was cut by 4 bases, the J end by 1 base, with 10 bases between. CDR1 and CDR2 from the germline V gene are SQVTM and ANQGSEA. CDR3 loop: CSVVPGSQETQYF. CDR3 nucleotides: TGCAGCGTTGTCCCGGGATCCCAAGAGACCCAGTACTTC.

The V and J genes are TRBV7-9 and TRBJ2-1; no clear D. The CDR3 is 14 amino acids. Trimming removed 5 bases from V and 8 bases from J, with 16 bases in between. Germline values: CDR1 SEHNR, CDR2 FQNEAQ (reference sequence). The chain's CDR3 is CASSRNKGRDEQFF. The CDR3 region has the DNA TGTGCCAGCAGCCGAAACAAGGGAAGGGATGAGCAGTTCTTC.

V usage is TRBV19 and J usage is TRBJ2-7; D possibly corresponds to TRBD2 (5 bases). Between the trimmed V and J ends, which lost 5 bases and 3 bases, there was a span of 11 bases. Germline V gene sequence: CDR1 LNHDA, CDR2 SQIVND (reference sequence). The CDR3 contains 13 residues. Here the CDR3 DNA reads TGTGCCAGTAGTCCCAGAGGGAACTACGAGCAGTACTTC. Translation: CASSPRGNYEQYF.

The chain recombines TRBV2 with TRBJ2-7, with 10 bases that match TRBD1. The CDR3 runs to 15 residues. V was pared by 8 bases and J by 4 bases, with 11 bases of the junction left unmatched. CDR1 is SNHLY, CDR2 FYNNEI, per germline. CDR3 region: CASGPGTGVFYEQYF. For the CDR3, the DNA is TGTGCCAGCGGACCCGGGACAGGGGTCTTTTACGAGCAGTACTTC. The full variable domain, its missing parts supplied by reference TRBV2 and TRBJ2-7, is EPEVTQTPSHQVTQMGQEVILRCVPISNHLYFYWYRQILGQKVEFLVSFYNNEISEKSEIFDDQFSVERPDGSNFTLKIRSTKLEDSAMYFCASGPGTGVFYEQYFGPGTRLTVT.

In its sample, this clonotype was seen a few times. The chain couples TRBV5-5 to TRBJ1-1; no firm D call. CDR1 and CDR2 (germline): SGHKS, YYEKEE (reference sequence). The CDR3 covers 14 residues. Trimming removed 1 base from V and 0 bases from J, with 7 bases in between. The CDR3 nucleotides are TGTGCCAGCAGCTTGACAGCAATGAACACTGAAGCTTTCTTT. Protein: CASSLTAMNTEAFF.

The chain couples TRBV5-4 to TRBJ2-2; a possible D gene is TRBD2 (5 bases). V lost 0 bases and J 0 bases, leaving 6 bases between the germline ends. CDR3 length: 15 residues. In germline, CDR1 is SGHNT, CDR2 YYREEE (reference sequence). CDR3 DNA: TGTGCCAGCAGCTTGGACGGGGCGAACACCGGGGAGCTGTTTTTT. Translating it yields CASSLDGANTGELFF.

This clonotype was seen a handful of times. The rearrangement uses TRBV20-1 and TRBJ2-7, with 10 positions matching TRBD2. CDR3 length: 13 residues. Germline V gene lookup returns CDR1 DFQATT and CDR2 SNEGSKA (reference sequence). V was clipped by 6 bases and J by 5 bases; unmatched bases: 7. As DNA, the CDR3 is TGCAGTGCAAAAAGCGGGAGGGCCGACGAGCAGTACTTC. It codes for CSAKSGRADEQYF.

The CDR3 is CASSERSGANVLTF. CDR3 sequence (DNA): TGTGCCAGCAGCGAGCGGTCGGGGGCCAACGTCCTGACTTTC. V gene TRBV6-1 combines with J gene TRBJ2-6; D perhaps matches TRBD2 (5 bases). The CDR3 runs to 14 residues. Germline CDR1 reads MNHNS; CDR2 reads SASEGT. V lost 6 bases to trimming and J lost 4 bases, with 10 bases between them.

The chain links TRBV25-1 to TRBJ1-3; D unresolved. Trimming took 1 base from V and 0 from J, leaving 10 bases between them. Germline V gives CDR1 MGHDK, CDR2 SYGVNS. This CDR3 region has 16 residues. The CDR3 DNA reads as TGTGCCAGCAGTGAATCTACGCTGAGCTCTGGAAACACCATATATTTT. Its translation: CASSESTLSSGNTIYF.

This clonotype has more than one count but fewer than ten. The CDR3 loop is CAWSPPDRGPHYEQYF. CDR3 DNA: TGTGCCTGGAGTCCGCCGGACAGGGGTCCCCACTACGAGCAGTACTTC. This chain joins TRBV30 and TRBJ2-7; 9 positions match TRBD1. The CDR3 has 16 amino acids. The germline CDR1 and CDR2 sequences are GTSNPN and SVGIG (reference sequence). Trimming at V came to 2 bases and at J to 3 bases, leaving 11 bases not matched to a gene. The complete variable domain, with remaining parts taken from reference TRBV30 and TRBJ2-7, reads SQTIHQWPATLVQPVGSPLSLECTVEGTSNPNLYWYRQAAGRGLQLLFYSVGIGQISSEVPQNLSASRPQDRQFILSSKKLLLSDSGFYLCAWSPPDRGPHYEQYFGPGTRLTVT.

In the case of this clonotype: A clone one base away is much larger, so this may be a read error. This rearrangement joins TRBV20-1 to TRBJ1-2; 8 bases line up with TRBD1. V trimming: 0 bases; J trimming: 6 bases; junction bases outside the gene matches: 12. The CDR3 spans 16 residues. CDR1 is DFQATT, CDR2 SNEGSKA, per germline (reference sequence). This CDR3 reads CSARDAGQGAQHGYTF. The CDR3 DNA is TGCAGTGCTAGAGATGCGGGGCAGGGGGCACAGCATGGCTACACCTTC.